These T cell receptor beta chains were read from a single sample in a study of somatic mutations in cytotoxic T cells in rheumatoid arthritis. Produced via immunoSEQ multiplex PCR; TCRdb's table is partial and in-frame only. The data show 19,000 or so clones, with around 85% seen just once and about 16% held by the top ten. Sample: CD8+ T cells sorted from blood. The receptors derive from a man aged 40-49 years in good health. The CDR3 runs from the conserved cysteine through the conserved F or W. The D gene is left open where the match is weak. Clone size is stated in some rows and not others, as once, few, many or a class when expanded.

J gene | clone size | D gene | V gene | CDR3 protein | CDR3 DNA
TRBJ2-2 | NA | TRBD2 | TRBV9 | CASSLAGSGRNTGELFF | TGTGCCAGCAGCCTCGCGGGTAGCGGGAGGAACACCGGGGAGCTGTTTTTT
TRBJ1-5 | few | NA | TRBV6-4 | CASSDRENQPQHF | TGTGCCAGCAGTGACAGGGAAAATCAGCCCCAGCATTTT
TRBJ1-2 | NA | NA | TRBV5-4 | CASSFFGGYGYTF | TGTGCCAGCAGCTTTTTTGGGGGTTATGGCTACACCTTC
TRBJ1-2 | NA | NA | TRBV28 | CGTENYGYTF | TGTGGGACCGAAAACTATGGCTACACCTTC
TRBJ2-7 | few | TRBD2 | TRBV7-9 | CASSLGGGSSYEQYF | TGTGCCAGCAGCCTGGGCGGGGGAAGCTCCTACGAGCAGTACTTC
TRBJ2-1 | NA | TRBD2 | TRBV2 | CASSHRLAADRFGSYNEQFF | TGTGCCAGCAGCCACCGACTAGCGGCAGATCGTTTTGGGTCCTACAATGAGCAGTTCTTC
TRBJ2-5 | NA | TRBD1 | TRBV7-2 | CASHGDRVTETQYF | TGTGCGAGCCACGGGGACAGGGTAACAGAGACCCAGTACTTC
TRBJ1-2 | NA | NA | TRBV6-5 | CASSYRWVGGGYTF | TGTGCCAGCAGTTATCGTTGGGTGGGAGGTGGCTACACCTTC
TRBJ2-1 | NA | NA | TRBV7-3 | CASSLEAVTYNEQFF | TGTGCCAGCAGCTTAGAGGCAGTTACCTACAATGAGCAGTTCTTC
TRBJ2-1 | NA | NA | TRBV6-5 | CASSQPDNEQFF | TGTGCCAGCAGCCAACCCGACAATGAGCAGTTCTTC
TRBJ1-2 | NA | TRBD1 | TRBV10-1 | CASRSGRTGGSTYGYTF | TGCGCCAGCAGGAGTGGAAGGACAGGGGGTAGTACCTATGGCTACACCTTC
TRBJ2-7 | NA | NA | TRBV9 | CASSAGSGPTGEQYF | TGTGCCAGCAGCGCGGGAAGCGGTCCAACCGGCGAGCAGTACTTC
TRBJ2-7 | once | TRBD2 | TRBV4-3 | CASSHTSGSSYEQYF | TGCGCCAGCAGCCACACTAGCGGGAGCTCCTACGAGCAGTACTTC
TRBJ1-2 | NA | TRBD1 | TRBV27 | CASSPQGNYGYTF | TGTGCCAGCAGCCCACAGGGGAACTATGGCTACACCTTC
TRBJ2-7 | NA | NA | TRBV9 | CASSIGVAGYSYEQYF | TGTGCCAGCAGCATCGGCGTGGCAGGGTACTCCTACGAGCAGTACTTC
TRBJ2-6 | NA | TRBD1 | TRBV5-1 | CASSQGQGYSGANVLTF | TGCGCCAGCAGCCAGGGACAGGGCTACTCTGGGGCCAACGTCCTGACTTTC
TRBJ2-1 | NA | TRBD2 | TRBV18 | CASSLRTSGYNEQFF | TGTGCCAGCTCACTGCGGACTAGCGGCTACAATGAGCAGTTCTTC
TRBJ2-6 | NA | NA | TRBV9 | CASSYTREAGANVLTF | TGTGCCAGCAGCTACACCCGCGAGGCTGGGGCCAACGTCCTGACTTTC
TRBJ2-7 | NA | TRBD2 | TRBV10-3 | CAISETGTSTYEQYF | TGTGCCATCAGTGAGACCGGGACTAGCACCTACGAGCAGTACTTC
TRBJ2-3 | NA | TRBD2 | TRBV27 | CASTQGLAGGQGTQYF | TGTGCCAGCACCCAGGGGCTAGCGGGAGGCCAGGGTACGCAGTATTTT
TRBJ2-7 | NA | TRBD1 | TRBV11-2 | CASSLGTGYEQYF | TGTGCCAGCAGCTTAGGGACAGGCTACGAGCAGTACTTC
TRBJ2-5 | NA | TRBD1 | TRBV27 | CASSPLGQGVETQYF | TGTGCCAGCAGTCCCCTGGGACAGGGGGTAGAGACCCAGTACTTC
TRBJ2-5 | NA | NA | TRBV6-5 | CASSYSGGIQETQYF | TGTGCCAGCAGTTACTCCGGGGGAATTCAAGAGACCCAGTACTTC
TRBJ2-7 | NA | NA | TRBV19 | CASSHGPYEQYF | TGTGCCAGTAGTCATGGACCCTACGAGCAGTACTTC
TRBJ2-7 | NA | TRBD1 | TRBV27 | CASSLIPPELWGQNILRAYEQYF | TGTGCCAGCAGTTTAATCCCCCCGGAGCTATGGGGACAGAACATCTTACGGGCTTACGAGCAGTACTTC
TRBJ2-7 | NA | NA | TRBV4-3 | CASSQDERYEQYF | TGCGCCAGCAGCCAAGATGAGCGCTACGAGCAGTACTTC
TRBJ2-3 | NA | NA | TRBV7-3 | CASSLGDKFTDTQYF | TGTGCCAGCAGCCTCGGGGACAAGTTCACAGATACGCAGTATTTT
TRBJ2-6 | NA | TRBD2 | TRBV7-9 | CASSSGGNLGSGANVLTF | TGTGCCAGCAGCTCGGGGGGGAACCTGGGGTCTGGGGCCAACGTCCTGACTTTC
TRBJ2-7 | NA | NA | TRBV28 | CASRFVSGTFNEQYF | TGTGCCAGCCGATTCGTTAGCGGAACCTTTAACGAGCAGTACTTC
TRBJ2-1 | NA | NA | TRBV4-3 | CASSQVFRDLDNEQFF | TGCGCCAGCAGCCAAGTTTTCCGGGACTTAGACAATGAGCAGTTCTTC
TRBJ1-2 | NA | NA | TRBV27 | CASSDLSNYGYTF | TGTGCCAGCAGTGATCTCTCTAACTATGGCTACACCTTC
TRBJ2-7 | NA | NA | TRBV19 | CASSPYDGVREQYF | TGTGCCAGTAGTCCTTATGACGGAGTGAGGGAGCAGTACTTC
TRBJ1-2 | NA | NA | TRBV7-6 | CASSSWPGLSSRGYTF | TGTGCCAGCAGCTCCTGGCCAGGGCTGAGTAGTCGTGGCTACACCTTC
TRBJ1-1 | NA | NA | TRBV27 | CASSPGGVPEAFF | TGTGCCAGCAGTCCCGGAGGGGTGCCTGAAGCTTTCTTT
TRBJ1-1 | NA | TRBD1 | TRBV23-1 | CARGQTNTEAFF | TGCGCCCGGGGACAGACGAACACTGAAGCTTTCTTT
TRBJ2-6 | once | NA | TRBV29-1 | CSVRGQGSGANVLTF | TGCAGCGTTAGAGGACAAGGCTCTGGGGCCAACGTCCTGACTTTC
TRBJ1-6 | NA | NA | TRBV6-5 | CASSYSTAGAFSPLHF | TGTGCCAGCAGTTACTCGACGGCAGGGGCTTTTTCACCCCTCCACTTT
TRBJ2-1 | NA | TRBD2 | TRBV27 | CATTTGTSGSFYNEQFF | TGTGCCACCACGACCGGGACTAGCGGGAGTTTCTACAATGAGCAGTTCTTC
TRBJ2-3 | NA | TRBD2 | TRBV30 | CAWSVRLAGESTDTQYF | TGTGCCTGGAGTGTTCGACTAGCGGGAGAAAGCACAGATACGCAGTATTTT
TRBJ1-1 | NA | TRBD1 | TRBV11-2 | CASSLDGGTAVMNTEAFF | TGTGCCAGCAGCTTAGACGGGGGGACAGCCGTCATGAACACTGAAGCTTTCTTT
TRBJ2-1 | NA | TRBD2 | TRBV9 | CASSEPLAGGRNEQFF | TGTGCCAGCAGCGAGCCCCTAGCGGGAGGGCGGAATGAGCAGTTCTTC
TRBJ2-1 | NA | NA | TRBV30 | CAWSLGTHNEQFF | TGTGCCTGGAGTCTCGGGACCCACAATGAGCAGTTCTTC
TRBJ1-5 | NA | NA | TRBV7-9 | CASSFRVGQPQHF | TGTGCCAGCAGCTTTCGGGTGGGTCAGCCCCAGCATTTT
TRBJ1-5 | NA | TRBD1 | TRBV6-6 | CASETGLLNQPQHF | TGTGCCAGCGAGACAGGGTTACTTAATCAGCCCCAGCATTTT